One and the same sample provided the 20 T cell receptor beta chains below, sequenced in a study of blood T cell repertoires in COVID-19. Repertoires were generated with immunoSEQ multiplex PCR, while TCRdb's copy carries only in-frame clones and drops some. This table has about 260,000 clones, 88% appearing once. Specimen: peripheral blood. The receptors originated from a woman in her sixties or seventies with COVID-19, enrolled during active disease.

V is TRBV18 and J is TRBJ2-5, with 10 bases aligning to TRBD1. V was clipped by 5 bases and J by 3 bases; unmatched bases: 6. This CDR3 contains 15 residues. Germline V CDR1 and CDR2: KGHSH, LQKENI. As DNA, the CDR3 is TGTGCCAGCTCAGCACGGGACAGGGGAGAAGAGACCCAGTACTTC. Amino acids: CASSARDRGEETQYF.

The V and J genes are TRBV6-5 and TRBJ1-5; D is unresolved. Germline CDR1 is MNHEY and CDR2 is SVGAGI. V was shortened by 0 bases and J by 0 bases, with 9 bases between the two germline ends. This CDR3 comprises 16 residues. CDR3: CASSYSADRSNQPQHF. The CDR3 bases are TGTGCCAGCAGTTACTCGGCAGATCGTAGCAATCAGCCCCAGCATTTT.

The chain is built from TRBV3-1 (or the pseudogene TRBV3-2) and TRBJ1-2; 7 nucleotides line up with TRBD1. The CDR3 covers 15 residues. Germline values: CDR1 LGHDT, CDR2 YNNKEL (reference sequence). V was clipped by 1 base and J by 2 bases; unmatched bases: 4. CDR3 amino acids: CASSQAGQTNYGYTF. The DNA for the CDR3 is TGTGCCAGCAGCCAAGCGGGACAGACGAACTATGGCTACACCTTC.

The CDR3 loop is CASSQDQHPGDTQYF. The CDR3 DNA follows: TGTGCCAGCAGCCAAGACCAGCACCCGGGGGATACGCAGTATTTT. This chain joins TRBV3-1 (or the pseudogene TRBV3-2) and TRBJ2-3, with D perhaps matching TRBD2 (5 bases). CDR1 and CDR2 from the germline V gene are LGHDT and YNNKEL (reference sequence). This CDR3 spans 15 amino acids. Trimming shortened V by 0 bases and J by 6 bases, and 13 bases separated the two germline ends.

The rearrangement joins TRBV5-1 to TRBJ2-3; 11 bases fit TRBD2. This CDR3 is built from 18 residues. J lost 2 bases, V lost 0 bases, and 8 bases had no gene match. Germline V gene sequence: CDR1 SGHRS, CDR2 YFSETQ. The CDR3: CASSLAASGRTYTDTQYF. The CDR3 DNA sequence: TGCGCCAGCAGCTTGGCCGCTAGCGGGAGGACCTACACAGATACGCAGTATTTT.

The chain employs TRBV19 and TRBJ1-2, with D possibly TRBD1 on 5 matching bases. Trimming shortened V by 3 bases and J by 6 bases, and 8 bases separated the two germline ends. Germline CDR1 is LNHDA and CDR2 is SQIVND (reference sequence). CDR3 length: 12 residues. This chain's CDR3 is CASSMAGNGYTF. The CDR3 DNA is TGTGCCAGTAGTATGGCAGGGAATGGCTACACCTTC.

CDR3 sequence reads: CASSLAADSYSGANVLTF. CDR3 nucleotide sequence: TGCGCCAGCAGCTTGGCCGCGGACAGTTACTCTGGGGCCAACGTCCTGACTTTC. This chain joins TRBV5-1 and TRBJ2-6, with D possibly being TRBD1 (6 bases). In germline, CDR1 is SGHRS, CDR2 YFSETQ. This CDR3 has 18 residues. V was clipped by 0 bases and J by 0 bases, with 13 bases between them.

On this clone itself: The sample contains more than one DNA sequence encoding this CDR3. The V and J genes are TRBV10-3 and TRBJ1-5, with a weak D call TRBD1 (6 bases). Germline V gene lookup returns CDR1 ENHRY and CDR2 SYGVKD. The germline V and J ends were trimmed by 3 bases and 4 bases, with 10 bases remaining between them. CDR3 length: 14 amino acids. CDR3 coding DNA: TGTGCCATCAGTGAAGGGCAGGGGAATCAGCCCCAGCATTTT. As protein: CAISEGQGNQPQHF.

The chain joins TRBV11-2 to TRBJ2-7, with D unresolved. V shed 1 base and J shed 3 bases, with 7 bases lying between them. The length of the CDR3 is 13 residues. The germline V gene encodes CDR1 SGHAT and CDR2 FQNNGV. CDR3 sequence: CASSLGVDYEQYF. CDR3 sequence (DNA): TGTGCCAGCAGCTTAGGCGTTGACTACGAGCAGTACTTC.

The CDR3 region is CASSSLAGGTDTQYF. The DNA of the CDR3 is TGTGCCAGCAGCTCATTAGCGGGAGGGACAGATACGCAGTATTTT. This chain links TRBV7-8 with TRBJ2-3; the match to TRBD2 covers 11 bases. V lost 4 bases to trimming and J lost 3 bases; unmatched junction nucleotides: 3. This CDR3 spans 15 amino acids. Germline assignment: CDR1 SGHVS and CDR2 FQNEAQ.

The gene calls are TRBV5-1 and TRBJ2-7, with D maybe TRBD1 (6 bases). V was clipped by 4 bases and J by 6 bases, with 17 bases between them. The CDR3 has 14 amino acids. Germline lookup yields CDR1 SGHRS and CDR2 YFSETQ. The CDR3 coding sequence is TGCGCCAGCAGCCTCAACACCGGGACACCCGAGCAGTACTTC. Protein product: CASSLNTGTPEQYF.

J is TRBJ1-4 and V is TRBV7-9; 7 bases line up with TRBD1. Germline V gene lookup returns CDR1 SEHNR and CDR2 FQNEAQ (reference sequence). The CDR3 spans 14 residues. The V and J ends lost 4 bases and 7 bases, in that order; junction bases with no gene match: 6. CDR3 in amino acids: CASSSDRDGEKLFF. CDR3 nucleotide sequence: TGTGCCAGCAGCTCAGACAGGGACGGTGAAAAACTGTTTTTT.

The CDR3 DNA reads as TGTGCCAGCAGCGGACTAGCGGGAGGGAGGTGGAATGAGCAGTTCTTC. Residues: CASSGLAGGRWNEQFF. The chain couples TRBV11-2 to TRBJ2-1, with 15 positions matching TRBD2. The CDR3 runs to 16 residues. V lost 5 bases and J lost 7; bases outside the gene matches: 6. Germline V gene sequence: CDR1 SGHAT, CDR2 FQNNGV.

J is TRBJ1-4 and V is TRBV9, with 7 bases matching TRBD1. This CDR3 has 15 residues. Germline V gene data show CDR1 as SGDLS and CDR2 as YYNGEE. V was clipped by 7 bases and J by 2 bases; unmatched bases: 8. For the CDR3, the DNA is TGTGCCAGCTCCCGGTCACAGGGGACTAATGAAAAACTGTTTTTT. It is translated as CASSRSQGTNEKLFF.

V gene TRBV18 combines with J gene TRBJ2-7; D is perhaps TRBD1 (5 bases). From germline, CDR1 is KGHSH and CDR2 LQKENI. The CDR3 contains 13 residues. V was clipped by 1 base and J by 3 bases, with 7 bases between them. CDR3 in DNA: TGTGCCAGCTCACCACAGACAGACTACGAGCAGTACTTC. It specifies CASSPQTDYEQYF. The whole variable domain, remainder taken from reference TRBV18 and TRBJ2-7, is NAGVMQNPRHLVRRRGQEARLRCSPMKGHSHVYWYRQLPEEGLKFMVYLQKENIIDESGMPKERFSAEFPKEGPSILRIQQVVRGDSAAYFCASSPQTDYEQYFGPGTRLTVT.

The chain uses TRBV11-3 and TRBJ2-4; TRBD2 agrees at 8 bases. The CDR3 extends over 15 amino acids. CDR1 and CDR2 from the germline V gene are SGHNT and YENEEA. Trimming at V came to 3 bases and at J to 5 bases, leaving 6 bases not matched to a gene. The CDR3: CASSLGGLGQNIQYF. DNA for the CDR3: TGTGCCAGCAGCTTGGGGGGACTAGGACAAAACATTCAGTACTTC.

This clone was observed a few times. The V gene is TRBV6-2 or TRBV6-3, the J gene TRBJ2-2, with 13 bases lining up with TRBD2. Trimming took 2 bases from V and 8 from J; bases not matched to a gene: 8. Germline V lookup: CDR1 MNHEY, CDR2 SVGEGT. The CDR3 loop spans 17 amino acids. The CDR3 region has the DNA TGTGCCAGCAGTTACCCAGAGGGACTAGCGGGACCGGGGGAGCTGTTTTTT. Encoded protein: CASSYPEGLAGPGELFF.

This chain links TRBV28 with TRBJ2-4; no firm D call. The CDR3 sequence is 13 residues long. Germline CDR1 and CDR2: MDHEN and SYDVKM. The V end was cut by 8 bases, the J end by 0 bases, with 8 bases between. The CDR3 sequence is CASLTVAKNIQYF. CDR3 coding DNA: TGTGCCAGCCTAACGGTAGCCAAAAACATTCAGTACTTC.

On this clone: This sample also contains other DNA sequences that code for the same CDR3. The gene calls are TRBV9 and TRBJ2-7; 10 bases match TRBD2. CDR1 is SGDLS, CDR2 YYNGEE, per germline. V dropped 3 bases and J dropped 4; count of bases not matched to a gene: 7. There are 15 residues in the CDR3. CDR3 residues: CASSGGLAETYEQYF. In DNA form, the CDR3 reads TGTGCCAGCAGCGGAGGACTAGCGGAGACGTACGAGCAGTACTTC. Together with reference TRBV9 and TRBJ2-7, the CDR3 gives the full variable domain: DSGVTQTPKHLITATGQRVTLRCSPRSGDLSVYWYQQSLDQGLQFLIQYYNGEERAKGNILERFSAQQFPDLHSELNLSSLELGDSALYFCASSGGLAETYEQYFGPGTRLTVT.

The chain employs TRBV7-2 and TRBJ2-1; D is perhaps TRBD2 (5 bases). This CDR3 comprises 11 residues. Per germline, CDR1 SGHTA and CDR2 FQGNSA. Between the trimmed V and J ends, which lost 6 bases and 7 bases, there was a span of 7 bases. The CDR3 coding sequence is TGTGCCAGCAGGCGGGTGAATGAGCAGTTCTTC. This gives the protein CASRRVNEQFF.